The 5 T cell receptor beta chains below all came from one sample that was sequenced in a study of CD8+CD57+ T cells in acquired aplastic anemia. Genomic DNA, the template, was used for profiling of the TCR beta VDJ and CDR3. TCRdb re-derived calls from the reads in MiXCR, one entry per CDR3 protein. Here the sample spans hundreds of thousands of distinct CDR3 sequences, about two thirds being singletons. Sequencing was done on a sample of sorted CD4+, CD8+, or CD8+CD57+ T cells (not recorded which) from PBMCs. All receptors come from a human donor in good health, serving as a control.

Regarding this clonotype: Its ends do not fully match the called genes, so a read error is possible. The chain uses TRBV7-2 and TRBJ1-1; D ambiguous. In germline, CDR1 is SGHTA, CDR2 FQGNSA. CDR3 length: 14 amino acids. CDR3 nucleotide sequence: TGTGCCAGCAGCTTTGAGCTCTTGGGCGCTTATCAAGCTTTT. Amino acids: CASSFELLGAYQAF.

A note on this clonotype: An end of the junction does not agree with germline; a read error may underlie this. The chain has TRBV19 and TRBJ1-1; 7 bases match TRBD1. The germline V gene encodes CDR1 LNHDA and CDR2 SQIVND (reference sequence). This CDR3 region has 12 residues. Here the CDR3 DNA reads TGCGCCAGTACAGGGGCAGTCGCTGAAGCTTTCTTT. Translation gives CASTGAVAEAFF.

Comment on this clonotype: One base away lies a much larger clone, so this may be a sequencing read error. CDR3 amino acids: CASSPRGALGNSPLRF. The CDR3 nucleotides are TGTGCCAGCAGTCCGCGGGGGGCTCTGGGTAATTCACCCCTCCGCTTT. The V gene is TRBV27, the J gene TRBJ1-6, with D tentatively TRBD1 (6 bases). CDR3 length equals 16 residues. Germline CDR1 MNHEY, CDR2 SMNVEV (reference sequence).

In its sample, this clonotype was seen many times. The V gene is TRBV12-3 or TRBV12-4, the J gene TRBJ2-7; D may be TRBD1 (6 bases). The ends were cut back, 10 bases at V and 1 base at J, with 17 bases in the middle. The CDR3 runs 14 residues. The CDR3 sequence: CATLDSPRSYEQYF. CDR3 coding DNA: TGTGCCACCTTGGACAGTCCTCGATCCTACGAGCAGTACTTC.

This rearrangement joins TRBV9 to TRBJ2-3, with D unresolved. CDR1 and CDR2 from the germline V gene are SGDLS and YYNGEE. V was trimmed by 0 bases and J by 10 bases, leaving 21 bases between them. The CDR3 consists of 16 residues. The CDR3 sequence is CASSVDPRHAYEPQYF. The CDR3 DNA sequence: TGTGCCAGCAGCGTAGATCCGCGCCACGCCTACGAGCCGCAGTATTTT.